Shown below are 19 T cell receptor beta chains from a single sample sequenced in a study of identical twins. Via MiXCR, TCRdb re-called the 5' RACE reads, giving one row per CDR3 protein. The data show approximately 220,000 distinct CDR3 sequences, 6.5% to 8.5% seen once. These data were likewise used in another study, on yellow fever vaccine responses in identical twins.

Source material: memory (CD45RO+) T cells sorted from blood. The source is a woman aged 18-30 years in good health.

This clonotype appeared many times. This chain joins TRBV12-3 or TRBV12-4 and TRBJ1-5, with TRBD1 matching 11 bases. The CDR3 runs 15 residues. J gave up 5 bases and V 4 bases, and 4 bases lay outside the gene matches. The chain's CDR3 is CASSWGQGDDQPQHF. In DNA, the CDR3 is TGTGCCAGCAGTTGGGGACAGGGGGACGATCAGCCCCAGCATTTT.

This clonotype was found many times. V is TRBV3-1 and J is TRBJ1-6; 7 bases map to TRBD1. The CDR3 has 15 residues. Germline loops: CDR1 LGHDT, CDR2 YNNKEL (reference sequence). After removal of 5 bases from V and 7 bases from J, the junction contained 8 bases not matched to a gene. As DNA, the CDR3 is TGTGCCAGCAGCACAAACAGGGGAAGAAATTCACCCCTCCACTTT. This encodes CASSTNRGRNSPLHF.

This clonotype has at least ten counts. This sequence joins TRBV12-3 or TRBV12-4 and TRBJ2-7; 12 nucleotides match TRBD1. V lost 6 bases to trimming and J lost 4 bases; unmatched junction nucleotides: 7. The CDR3 is 15 residues long. The CDR3 DNA reads TGTGCCAGCAGCCAAGGGACAGGGGGCAGGTACGAGCAGTACTTC. As protein: CASSQGTGGRYEQYF.

The chain has TRBV2 and TRBJ2-5; TRBD2 aligns across 11 bases. The CDR3 length is 16 residues. The V gene's germline CDR1 is SNHLY and CDR2 FYNNEI. The V gene end was trimmed by 6 bases and the J gene end by 5 bases; junction bases not matched to a gene: 11. The CDR3: CASRISGGAARETQYF. The CDR3 DNA reads as TGTGCCAGCAGGATTAGCGGGGGGGCCGCCAGGGAGACCCAGTACTTC.

This rearrangement joins TRBV20-1 to TRBJ2-3; D perhaps matches TRBD2 (6 bases). The V and J ends lost 2 bases and 3 bases respectively, with 12 bases between them. This CDR3 contains 14 residues. Germline V gives CDR1 DFQATT, CDR2 SNEGSKA (reference sequence). The CDR3 reads CSARKAGDTDTQYF. As DNA, the CDR3 is TGCAGTGCTAGAAAAGCGGGTGATACAGATACGCAGTATTTT.

This clonotype was detected a few times. J is TRBJ2-3 and V is TRBV20-1, with 8 nucleotides matching TRBD1. This CDR3 comprises 15 residues. Germline CDR1 and CDR2: DFQATT and SNEGSKA (reference sequence). The J segment lost 3 bases and the V segment lost 1 base, leaving 6 bases of the junction unmatched. CDR3 protein: CSARGDRGKTDTQYF. CDR3 nucleotides: TGCAGTGCTAGAGGCGACAGGGGAAAAACAGATACGCAGTATTTT.

The sample holds a few counts of this clonotype. The chain carries TRBV20-1 and TRBJ2-5; TRBD2 aligns across 14 bases. The length of the CDR3 is 17 residues. After removal of 3 bases from V and 8 bases from J, the junction contained 14 bases not matched to a gene. Germline CDR1 DFQATT, CDR2 SNEGSKA (reference sequence). CDR3 nucleotides: TGCAGTGCTAGGGCCGGGACTAGCGGGAGTATGGGGGGCACCCAGTACTTC. Residues: CSARAGTSGSMGGTQYF.

The V gene is TRBV7-2, the J gene TRBJ2-2; maybe TRBD1 (6 bases). Trimming pared 8 bases from V and 3 bases from J, leaving 13 bases between. The length of the CDR3 is 14 residues. Germline assignment: CDR1 SGHTA and CDR2 FQGNSA. DNA of the CDR3: TGTGCCAGCGGCACAGGGCTTGACACCGGGGAGCTGTTTTTT. Translated: CASGTGLDTGELFF.

The V call is TRBV12-3 or TRBV12-4, the J call TRBJ2-7; the match to TRBD1 covers 10 bases. CDR3 size: 14 residues. Trimming at V came to 6 bases and at J to 6 bases, leaving 8 bases not matched to a gene. In DNA, the CDR3 is TGTGCCAGCAGCTGGGGGGACAGGGGTTTCGAGCAGTACTTC. As protein: CASSWGDRGFEQYF.

This clonotype was observed at least ten times. The chain uses TRBV4-2 and TRBJ1-4; no clear D gene. Germline values: CDR1 LGHNA, CDR2 YNFKEQ. The CDR3 spans 16 residues. V lost 1 base and J 0 bases, leaving 9 bases between the germline ends. The CDR3 sequence: CASSQAAPATNEKLFF. The CDR3 nucleotides read TGTGCCAGCAGCCAAGCAGCACCAGCAACTAATGAAAAACTGTTTTTT.

The chain combines TRBV21-1 with TRBJ2-7; the table's D call TRBD2 went unverified against the DNA. TRBV21-1 is a pseudogene locus. CDR3 size: 17 residues. CDR3 DNA sequence: TGTGCCAGCAGCAAATCAGCATGTTGCAGGCCCCTTTGGGGGCAGTACTTC. This sequence encodes CASSKSACCRPLWGQYF.

V usage is TRBV3-1 and J usage is TRBJ2-1, with 13 positions matching TRBD2. The V gene end was trimmed by 4 bases and the J gene end by 1 base; junction bases not matched to a gene: 7. The CDR3 spans 18 residues. Germline V gives CDR1 LGHDT, CDR2 YNNKEL (reference sequence). CDR3 loop: CASSRTSGGLISYNEQFF. The CDR3 coding sequence is TGTGCCAGCAGCCGGACTAGCGGGGGCCTGATATCCTACAATGAGCAGTTCTTC.

This clonotype occurred a few times. The chain employs TRBV7-9 and TRBJ2-2; 9 nucleotides align to TRBD2. The J segment lost 1 base and the V segment lost 5 bases, leaving 5 bases of the junction unmatched. Germline-derived CDR1 and CDR2 are SEHNR and FQNEAQ (reference sequence). The CDR3 has 16 residues. The DNA for the CDR3 is TGTGCCAGCAGCCTCATAGCGGGGGTGAACACCGGGGAGCTGTTTTTT. Its translation: CASSLIAGVNTGELFF.

This clonotype occurred many times. As DNA, the CDR3 is TGTGCCAGCAGTTACTCGAGGCGGGCAGGGGTTGGGTATGGCTACACCTTC. Encoded protein: CASSYSRRAGVGYGYTF. The chain is built from TRBV6-5 and TRBJ1-2; D perhaps matches TRBD1 (6 bases). Germline assignment: CDR1 MNHEY and CDR2 SVGAGI. V lost 0 bases, J lost 5 bases, and 19 bases lay in between. There are 17 residues in the CDR3.

This clonotype occurred many times. The rearrangement links TRBV6-2 or TRBV6-3 to TRBJ1-1; D unclear. The CDR3 sequence is 12 residues long. Trimming cost V 2 bases and J 3 bases, with 4 bases left between them. Germline V gene lookup returns CDR1 MNHEY and CDR2 SVGEGT. This CDR3 is CASSYGYTEAFF. CDR3 in DNA: TGTGCCAGCAGTTACGGGTACACTGAAGCTTTCTTT.

This clonotype was observed a few times. The rearrangement uses TRBV5-1 and TRBJ2-5; D gene ambiguous. CDR1 is SGHRS, CDR2 YFSETQ, per germline. CDR3 length: 14 amino acids. V lost 0 bases and J lost 2, with 8 bases in between. DNA of the CDR3: TGCGCCAGCAGCTTGGCCAGTCATCAAGAGACCCAGTACTTC. Translated: CASSLASHQETQYF.

The chain links TRBV7-9 to TRBJ2-1, with 11 nucleotides matching TRBD2. Germline assignment: CDR1 SEHNR and CDR2 FQNEAQ (reference sequence). The CDR3 extends over 13 amino acids. J lost 15 bases, V lost 0 bases, and 4 bases had no gene match. CDR3 nucleotides: TGTGCCAGCAGCTTAGCTGGGACTAGCGGACTGTTCTTC. This codes for CASSLAGTSGLFF.

This clonotype occurred many times. The chain is built from TRBV9 and TRBJ2-1, with 9 bases aligning to TRBD2. Germline V lookup: CDR1 SGDLS, CDR2 YYNGEE. The V gene end was trimmed by 3 bases and the J gene end by 6 bases; junction bases not matched to a gene: 4. The CDR3 consists of 14 residues. DNA of the CDR3: TGTGCCAGCAGCGCGACGACTAGCGGCAATGAGCAGTTCTTC. It is translated as CASSATTSGNEQFF.

This clonotype was seen a few times. V is TRBV29-1 and J is TRBJ1-1, with D maybe TRBD1 (6 bases). The CDR3 extends over 15 amino acids. Germline loops: CDR1 SQVTM, CDR2 ANQGSEA. V lost 3 bases and J lost 0, with 14 bases in between. In DNA, the CDR3 is TGCAGCGTTGACATGGGACAAATTATGAACACTGAAGCTTTCTTT. Its protein is CSVDMGQIMNTEAFF.